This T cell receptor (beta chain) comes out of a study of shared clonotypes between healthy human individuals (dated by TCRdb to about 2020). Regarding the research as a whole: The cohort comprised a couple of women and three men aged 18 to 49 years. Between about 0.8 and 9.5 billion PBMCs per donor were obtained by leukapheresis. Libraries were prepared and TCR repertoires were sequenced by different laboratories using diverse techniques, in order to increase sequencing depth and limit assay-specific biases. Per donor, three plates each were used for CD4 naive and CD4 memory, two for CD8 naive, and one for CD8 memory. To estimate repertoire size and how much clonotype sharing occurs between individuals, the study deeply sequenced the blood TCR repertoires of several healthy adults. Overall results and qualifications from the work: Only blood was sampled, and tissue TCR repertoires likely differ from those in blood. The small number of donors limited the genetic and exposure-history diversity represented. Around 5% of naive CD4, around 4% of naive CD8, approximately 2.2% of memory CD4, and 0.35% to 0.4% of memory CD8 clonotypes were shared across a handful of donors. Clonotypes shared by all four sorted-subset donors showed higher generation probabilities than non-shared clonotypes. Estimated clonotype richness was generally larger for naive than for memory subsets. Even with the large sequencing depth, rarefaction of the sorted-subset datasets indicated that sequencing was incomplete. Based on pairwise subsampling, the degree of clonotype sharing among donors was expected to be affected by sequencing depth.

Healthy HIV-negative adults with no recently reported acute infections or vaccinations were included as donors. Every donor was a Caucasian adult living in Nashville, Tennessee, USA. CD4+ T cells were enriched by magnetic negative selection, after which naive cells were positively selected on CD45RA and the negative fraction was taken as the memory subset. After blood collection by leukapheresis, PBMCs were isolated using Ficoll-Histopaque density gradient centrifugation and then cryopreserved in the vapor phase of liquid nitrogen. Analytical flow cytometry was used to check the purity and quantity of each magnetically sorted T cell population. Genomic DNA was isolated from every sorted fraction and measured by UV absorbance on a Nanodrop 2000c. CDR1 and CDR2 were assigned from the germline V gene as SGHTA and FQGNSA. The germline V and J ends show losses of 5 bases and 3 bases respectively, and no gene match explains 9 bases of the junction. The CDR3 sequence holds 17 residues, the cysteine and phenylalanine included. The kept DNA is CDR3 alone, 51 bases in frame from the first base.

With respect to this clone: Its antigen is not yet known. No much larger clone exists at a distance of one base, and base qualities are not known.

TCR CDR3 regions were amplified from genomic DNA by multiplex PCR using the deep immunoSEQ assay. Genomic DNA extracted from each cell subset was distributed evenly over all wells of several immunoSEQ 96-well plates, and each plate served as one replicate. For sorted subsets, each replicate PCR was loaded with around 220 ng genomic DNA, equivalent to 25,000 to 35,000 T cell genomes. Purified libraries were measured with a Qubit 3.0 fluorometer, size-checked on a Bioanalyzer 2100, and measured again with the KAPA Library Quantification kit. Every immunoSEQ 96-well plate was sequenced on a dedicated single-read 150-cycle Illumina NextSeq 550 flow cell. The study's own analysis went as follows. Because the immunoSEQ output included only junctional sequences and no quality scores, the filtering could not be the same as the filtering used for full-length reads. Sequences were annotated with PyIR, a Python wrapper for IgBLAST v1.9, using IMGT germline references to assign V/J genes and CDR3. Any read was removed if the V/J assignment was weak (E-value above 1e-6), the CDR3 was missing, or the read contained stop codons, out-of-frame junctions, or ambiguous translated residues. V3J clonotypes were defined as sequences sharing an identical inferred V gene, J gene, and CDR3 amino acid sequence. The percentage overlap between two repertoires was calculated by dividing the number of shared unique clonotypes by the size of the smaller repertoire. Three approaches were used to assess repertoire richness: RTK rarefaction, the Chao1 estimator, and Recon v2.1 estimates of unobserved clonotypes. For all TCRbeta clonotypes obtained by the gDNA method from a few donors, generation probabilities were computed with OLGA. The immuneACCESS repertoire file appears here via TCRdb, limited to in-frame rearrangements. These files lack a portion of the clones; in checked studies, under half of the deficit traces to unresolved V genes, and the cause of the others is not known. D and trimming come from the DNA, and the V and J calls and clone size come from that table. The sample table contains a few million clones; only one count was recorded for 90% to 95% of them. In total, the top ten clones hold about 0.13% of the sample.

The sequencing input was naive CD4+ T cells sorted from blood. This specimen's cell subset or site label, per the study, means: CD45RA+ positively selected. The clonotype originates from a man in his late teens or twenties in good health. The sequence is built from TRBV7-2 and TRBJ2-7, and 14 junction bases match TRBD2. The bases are TGTGCCAGCAGCCCTAGAGCTGGGACTAGCGGGAGCTACGAGCAGTACTTC. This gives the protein CASSPRAGTSGSYEQYF.